These 9 T cell receptor beta chains were all obtained from the same sample, sequenced in a study of blood T cell repertoires in COVID-19. Assay used: immunoSEQ multiplex PCR; TCRdb lists only in-frame clones, some missing. Among some 250,000 clones listed, about 87% were seen once. Sample: peripheral blood. The receptor source for this set is a woman in her seventies with active or convalescent COVID-19.

The V and J genes are TRBV6-6 and TRBJ2-3; weak D call: TRBD2 (7 bases). In germline, CDR1 is MNHNY, CDR2 SVGAGI (reference sequence). This CDR3 spans 15 amino acids. V dropped 5 bases and J dropped 5 bases, with 17 bases sitting between them. Here the CDR3 DNA reads TGTGCCAGCAGTCGGGGGCCGGGGGGCGTAGATACGCAGTATTTT. This gives the protein CASSRGPGGVDTQYF.

The chain carries TRBV11-3 and TRBJ2-3, with D uncertain. Looked up from germline, CDR1 is SGHNT and CDR2 is YENEEA. Trimming took off 2 bases at V and 1 base at J, with 7 bases between the two ends. The CDR3 is made up of 14 amino acids. The DNA of the CDR3 is TGTGCCAGCAGCTTATTTTCGGGCACAGATACGCAGTATTTT. The encoded protein is CASSLFSGTDTQYF.

The chain couples TRBV3-1 (or the pseudogene TRBV3-2) to TRBJ1-1; D uncertain. Trimming left V 2 bases short and J 1 base short, with 5 bases between. CDR1 and CDR2 (germline): LGHDT, YNNKEL (reference sequence). The CDR3 is made up of 13 amino acids. The DNA for the CDR3 is TGTGCCAGCAGCCAATTAGAGAACACTGAAGCTTTCTTT. This gives the protein CASSQLENTEAFF.

The chain uses TRBV19 and TRBJ1-2, with 7 bases matching TRBD1. Germline CDR1 reads LNHDA; CDR2 reads SQIVND (reference sequence). The CDR3 has 12 amino acids. Unmatched junction bases numbered 4, after V lost 7 bases and J lost 5 bases. The DNA for the CDR3 is TGTGCCAGTACTTCAGGGGGATATGGCTACACCTTC. This encodes CASTSGGYGYTF.

In its sample, this clone was seen once. The J gene is TRBJ1-2, the V gene TRBV27, with a weak D call TRBD1 (6 bases). CDR3 length equals 13 residues. Germline V CDR1 and CDR2: MNHEY, SMNVEV (reference sequence). V was shortened by 4 bases and J by 2 bases, with 8 bases between the two germline ends. CDR3: CASSYGQNYGYTF. As DNA, the CDR3 is TGTGCCAGCAGTTATGGACAGAACTATGGCTACACCTTC.

The CDR3 DNA is TGTGCTAGTGGTTTCCCCCGGGGGTCAGGGTCGATCGCCGAGCAGTACTTC. Translated, it gives CASGFPRGSGSIAEQYF. The genes are TRBV12-5 and TRBJ2-7; perhaps TRBD2 as D (6 bases). Germline values: CDR1 LGHNT, CDR2 FRNRAP. The germline V and J ends were trimmed by 3 bases and 6 bases, with 24 bases remaining between them. The CDR3 is made up of 17 amino acids.

This clone was picked up one time. The chain carries TRBV10-3 and TRBJ2-5; 7 bases align to TRBD2. The germline V gene encodes CDR1 ENHRY and CDR2 SYGVKD. Germline trimming cut 6 bases from V and 5 bases from J; bases unmatched to any gene: 0. The CDR3 consists of 11 residues. The CDR3 DNA is TGTGCCATCAGGGGAGGGGAGACCCAGTACTTC. Translation: CAIRGGETQYF.

The sample holds a few counts of this clone. J is TRBJ1-1 and V is TRBV7-9; unclear D gene. This CDR3 contains 16 residues. CDR1 and CDR2 from the germline V gene are SEHNR and FQNEAQ (reference sequence). V was clipped by 1 base and J by 0 bases, with 12 bases between them. DNA for the CDR3: TGTGCCAGCAGCTTAGATAGCGGTCATATGAACACTGAAGCTTTCTTT. Its translation is CASSLDSGHMNTEAFF.

The chain has TRBV28 and TRBJ1-3; 8 nucleotides align to TRBD1. CDR3 length: 17 amino acids. The germline CDR1 and CDR2 sequences are MDHEN and SYDVKM. The V gene end was trimmed by 3 bases and the J gene end by 7 bases; junction bases not matched to a gene: 14. The CDR3 is CASSFQGANPTRNTIYF. As DNA, the CDR3 is TGTGCCAGCAGTTTTCAGGGGGCCAACCCTACCAGGAACACCATATATTTT.